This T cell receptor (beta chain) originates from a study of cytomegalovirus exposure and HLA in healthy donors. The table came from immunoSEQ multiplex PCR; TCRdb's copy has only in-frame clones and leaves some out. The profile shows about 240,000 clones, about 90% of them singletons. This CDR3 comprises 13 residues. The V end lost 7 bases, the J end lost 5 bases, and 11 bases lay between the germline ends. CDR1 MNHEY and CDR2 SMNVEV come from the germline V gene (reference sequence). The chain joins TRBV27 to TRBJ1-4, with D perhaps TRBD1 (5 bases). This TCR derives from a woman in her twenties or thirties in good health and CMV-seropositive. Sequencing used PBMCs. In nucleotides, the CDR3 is TGTGCCAGCATGAGACAGCTAAATGAAAAACTGTTTTTT. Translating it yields CASMRQLNEKLFF.